These 20 T cell receptor beta chains came from one sample sequenced in a study of blood T cells in healthy people across ages. PCR was performed a second time for about 7 to 11 cycles using a sample-barcoded 5' primer and a J-beta primer mix. One entry per CDR3 protein results from TCRdb running MiXCR on the 5' RACE reads. This table has 1,500,000 or so distinct CDR3 sequences, approximately 59% appearing once. The sequencing input was blood. These receptor sequences come from a man aged 18 to 30 in good health.

V and J are TRBV6-6 and TRBJ1-5, with D possibly being TRBD1 (5 bases). The CDR3 contains 15 residues. V lost 2 bases and J lost 5, with 13 bases in between. From germline, CDR1 is MNHNY and CDR2 SVGAGI (reference sequence). CDR3 loop: CASSYGGTPDQPQHF. The CDR3 region has the DNA TGTGCCAGCAGTTACGGCGGGACTCCCGATCAGCCCCAGCATTTT.

This clonotype was seen just once. The V gene is TRBV27, the J gene TRBJ2-1; 9 bases agree with TRBD1. This CDR3 has 15 residues. CDR1 is MNHEY and CDR2 is SMNVEV in the germline V gene (reference sequence). The junction had 5 bases not matched to a gene; V was cut back by 6 bases and J by 2 bases. CDR3 sequence: CASSAQGAPYNEQFF. Written as DNA, the CDR3 is TGTGCCAGCAGCGCACAGGGGGCTCCCTACAATGAGCAGTTCTTC.

This chain connects TRBV6-5 to TRBJ1-4; no firm D call. The V and J ends lost 4 bases and 3 bases respectively, with 12 bases between them. The V gene's germline CDR1 is MNHEY and CDR2 SVGAGI. The CDR3 is made up of 15 amino acids. CDR3 bases: TGTGCCAGCAGTTCGAGACACTCGGCTAATGAAAAACTGTTTTTT. This encodes CASSSRHSANEKLFF.

This clonotype was seen once. The gene calls are TRBV6-2 or TRBV6-3 and TRBJ2-7; 8 bases are shared with TRBD2. CDR1 and CDR2 (germline): MNHEY, SVGEGT. J lost 2 bases, V lost 4 bases, and 10 bases had no gene match. The CDR3 covers 16 residues. The CDR3 reads CASSSVGAGEPYEQYF. CDR3 nucleotides: TGTGCCAGCAGTTCGGTCGGAGCGGGGGAACCCTACGAGCAGTACTTC.

The V gene is TRBV20-1, the J gene TRBJ2-5; 9 nucleotides agree with TRBD2. The germline CDR1 and CDR2 sequences are DFQATT and SNEGSKA (reference sequence). The CDR3 has 15 amino acids. With V trimmed by 4 bases and J by 11 bases, 17 bases remained unmatched. This chain's CDR3 is CSAIAAGGWNNEQYF. CDR3 DNA: TGCAGTGCTATAGCTGCGGGGGGGTGGAACAATGAGCAGTACTTC.

The chain joins TRBV2 to TRBJ2-1; 12 bases fit TRBD1. Germline loops: CDR1 SNHLY, CDR2 FYNNEI. The CDR3 is made up of 16 amino acids. The V and J ends lost 5 bases and 7 bases, in that order; junction bases with no gene match: 9. The CDR3: CASSPGTGGFKNEQFF. In DNA, the CDR3 is TGTGCCAGCAGTCCCGGGACAGGGGGCTTTAAGAATGAGCAGTTCTTC.

This sequence joins TRBV6-5 and TRBJ2-1; 7 nucleotides agree with TRBD2. The CDR3 consists of 15 residues. The V segment lost 3 bases and the J segment 5 bases; nucleotides outside the gene matches: 7. Germline V gene lookup returns CDR1 MNHEY and CDR2 SVGAGI. Written as DNA, the CDR3 is TGTGCCAGCAGTTATAGGGGAGGGCCTAACAATGAGCAGTTCTTC. Encoded protein: CASSYRGGPNNEQFF.

V is TRBV7-8 and J is TRBJ1-2; D gene uncertain. This CDR3 is built from 13 residues. Deletions cut 1 base from V and 8 bases from J, with 11 bases between. Germline assignment: CDR1 SGHVS and CDR2 FQNEAQ. The CDR3 sequence: CASSLEVVGGYTF. The CDR3 coding sequence is TGTGCCAGCAGCTTAGAAGTAGTGGGGGGCTACACCTTC.

The chain links TRBV9 to TRBJ1-6; D not certain. Germline V gene sequence: CDR1 SGDLS, CDR2 YYNGEE. The CDR3 covers 15 residues. V shed 0 bases and J shed 13 bases, with 17 bases lying between them. CDR3: CASSVDGRRGIPLHF. In DNA, the CDR3 is TGTGCCAGCAGCGTAGATGGGCGGCGTGGTATTCCCCTCCACTTT.

This chain joins TRBV5-1 and TRBJ1-1; D ambiguous. The CDR3 runs 13 residues. The germline V gene has CDR1 SGHRS and CDR2 YFSETQ. The germline V and J ends were trimmed by 3 bases and 10 bases, with 16 bases remaining between them. CDR3 sequence reads: CASSYSANEGAFF. CDR3 DNA sequence: TGCGCCAGCAGCTACAGTGCTAATGAAGGAGCTTTCTTT.

In this sample, this clonotype turned up a few times. The genes are TRBV7-2 and TRBJ2-1, with D possibly being TRBD1 (8 bases). The CDR3 length is 16 residues. Germline loops: CDR1 SGHTA, CDR2 FQGNSA. Trimming removed 5 bases at V and 4 bases at J, with 18 bases between. In DNA, the CDR3 is TGTGCCAGCAGCCCGAGCGGGACAGGTTTTTACAATGAGCAGTTCTTC. This encodes CASSPSGTGFYNEQFF.

The chain is built from TRBV4-1 and TRBJ1-6; D ambiguous. CDR3 length: 17 amino acids. The germline V gene encodes CDR1 MGHRA and CDR2 YSYEKL. Trimming left V 1 base short and J 5 bases short, with 15 bases between. The CDR3 protein is CASSQVWRQDHNSPLHF. The CDR3 region has the DNA TGCGCCAGCAGCCAAGTTTGGCGGCAGGACCATAATTCACCCCTCCACTTT.

J is TRBJ2-5 and V is TRBV15, with 12 bases lining up with TRBD2. The DNA end lines up better with TRBJ2-7; the J call may be wrong. The CDR3 sequence is 17 residues long. Germline V gene data show CDR1 as LNHNV and CDR2 as YYDKDF (reference sequence). CDR3 nucleotide sequence: TGTGCCACCAGCAGAGAGGTTCGACTAGCGGGAGCAGACGAGCAGTACTTC. Residues: CATSREVRLAGADEQYF.

This clonotype was recorded a few times. The V and J genes are TRBV29-1 and TRBJ2-7, with TRBD1 matching over 7 bases. The CDR3 runs 13 residues. V was clipped by 4 bases and J by 2 bases; unmatched bases: 5. CDR1 and CDR2 (germline): SQVTM, ANQGSEA. DNA for the CDR3: TGCAGCGTTGGAGTGACAGGGACCTACGAGCAGTACTTC. It encodes CSVGVTGTYEQYF.

This clonotype was observed once. The V gene is TRBV5-1, the J gene TRBJ2-4; no firm D call. Trimming removed 0 bases from V and 15 bases from J, with 19 bases in between. CDR1 and CDR2 from the germline V gene are SGHRS and YFSETQ. CDR3 length: 14 residues. This chain's CDR3 is CASSLEVGRSTGYF. The CDR3 region has the DNA TGCGCCAGCAGCTTGGAGGTCGGTCGGTCTACGGGGTACTTC.

This clonotype was recorded a few times. This chain connects TRBV29-1 to TRBJ1-2; D is possibly TRBD1 (6 bases). The CDR3 extends over 15 amino acids. CDR1 SQVTM and CDR2 ANQGSEA come from the germline V gene. V gave up 6 bases and J gave up 7 bases, with 24 bases separating them. Here the CDR3 reads CSVTIRPGGAGGYTF. The CDR3 nucleotides are TGCAGCGTAACTATACGTCCCGGGGGCGCGGGTGGCTACACCTTC.

The chain recombines TRBV7-2 with TRBJ2-3; 11 nucleotides align to TRBD1. The CDR3 is made up of 14 amino acids. Trimming took 6 bases from V and 4 from J; bases not matched to a gene: 3. Germline CDR1 reads SGHTA; CDR2 reads FQGNSA. DNA of the CDR3: TGTGCCAGCAGGCTGGACAGGGGGCCAGATACGCAGTATTTT. Translated: CASRLDRGPDTQYF.

The chain combines TRBV6-2 or TRBV6-3 with TRBJ1-6; D remains unclear. In germline, CDR1 is MNHEY, CDR2 SVGEGT. This CDR3 has 14 amino acids. V was clipped by 6 bases and J by 7 bases, with 13 bases between them. CDR3 residues: CASRYEGRNSPLHF. The CDR3 DNA reads as TGTGCCAGCAGGTATGAGGGCCGGAATTCACCCCTCCACTTT.

The chain combines TRBV28 with TRBJ2-3; D remains unclear. Germline V gene lookup returns CDR1 MDHEN and CDR2 SYDVKM. CDR3 length equals 14 residues. The V end was cut by 3 bases, the J end by 7 bases, with 14 bases between. The CDR3 DNA follows: TGTGCCAGCAGTTTTTGGGGAAGTCGAAATACGCAGTATTTT. Amino acid sequence: CASSFWGSRNTQYF.

This sequence joins TRBV20-1 and TRBJ2-7, with TRBD1 identical over 7 bases. V trimming: 0 bases; J trimming: 4 bases; junction bases outside the gene matches: 6. The CDR3 runs 14 residues. Germline CDR1 reads DFQATT; CDR2 reads SNEGSKA (reference sequence). The CDR3: CSARDPEGAYEQYF. CDR3 coding DNA: TGCAGTGCTAGAGATCCAGAGGGGGCGTACGAGCAGTACTTC.